These 29 T cell receptor beta chains came from one sample sequenced in a study of blood T cell repertoires in COVID-19. Only in-frame clones appear in the TCRdb table, and some are missing; sequencing was by immunoSEQ multiplex PCR. The profile covers about 340,000 clones, with under 95% appearing a single time and roughly 3.4% taken by the ten largest. Sequencing input: peripheral blood. The source of these receptors is a woman aged 18-30 years who had recovered from COVID-19.

The gene calls are TRBV5-8 and TRBJ2-3, with TRBD1 as a possible D gene (5 bases). Germline V gene sequence: CDR1 SGHTS, CDR2 YDEGEE. The CDR3 extends over 15 amino acids. Deletions cut 4 bases from V and 4 bases from J, with 16 bases between. The CDR3: CASSLRVVGADTQYF. CDR3 coding DNA: TGTGCCAGCAGCCTCAGGGTGGTGGGCGCAGATACGCAGTATTTT.

V is TRBV11-3 and J is TRBJ2-1; tentative D call: TRBD2 (6 bases). V was trimmed by 3 bases and J by 0 bases, leaving 12 bases between them. The germline V gene encodes CDR1 SGHNT and CDR2 YENEEA. The CDR3 consists of 16 residues. In DNA form, the CDR3 reads TGTGCCAGCAGCTTGGGAGGTTATAGCTCCTACAATGAGCAGTTCTTC. The encoded protein is CASSLGGYSSYNEQFF.

The CDR3 DNA reads TGTGCCAGCAGCGTAGGGGGGGACAGGGTCCCTAATGAAAAACTGTTTTTT. This translates into CASSVGGDRVPNEKLFF. The chain employs TRBV9 and TRBJ1-4; 9 positions match TRBD1. The length of the CDR3 is 17 residues. Germline CDR1 is SGDLS and CDR2 is YYNGEE. Trimming removed 0 bases from V and 3 bases from J; junction bases left unmatched: 6. Using reference TRBV9 and TRBJ1-4 for the parts outside the CDR3, the full variable domain is DSGVTQTPKHLITATGQRVTLRCSPRSGDLSVYWYQQSLDQGLQFLIQYYNGEERAKGNILERFSAQQFPDLHSELNLSSLELGDSALYFCASSVGGDRVPNEKLFFGSGTQLSVL.

This rearrangement joins TRBV3-1 (or the pseudogene TRBV3-2) to TRBJ1-1, with D possibly being TRBD1 (6 bases). This CDR3 contains 14 residues. In germline, CDR1 is LGHDT, CDR2 YNNKEL (reference sequence). V was cut by 1 base and J by 6 bases, with 12 bases left in between. The CDR3 region has the DNA TGTGCCAGCAGCCAAGTACAGGGATCGGCTGAAGCTTTCTTT. Translated, it gives CASSQVQGSAEAFF.

The gene calls are TRBV24-1 and TRBJ1-2; 10 bases fit TRBD1. This CDR3 has 16 amino acids. The trim removed 3 bases at V and 1 base at J, leaving 4 bases unmatched. In germline, CDR1 is KGHDR, CDR2 SFDVKD. The CDR3: CATSDPRDRGNYGYTF. CDR3 DNA sequence: TGTGCCACCAGTGATCCGCGGGACAGGGGTAACTATGGCTACACCTTC.

V and J are TRBV28 and TRBJ2-1, with D possibly being TRBD1 (5 bases). In germline, CDR1 is MDHEN, CDR2 SYDVKM. There are 16 residues in the CDR3. V shed 3 bases and J shed 5 bases, with 17 bases lying between them. The CDR3, as DNA: TGTGCCAGCAGTTTCTATAGGGGTCAGTCCAACAATGAGCAGTTCTTC. Amino acid sequence: CASSFYRGQSNNEQFF.

The V call is TRBV6-2 or TRBV6-3, the J call TRBJ2-3; possible D gene TRBD2, 5 bases. Germline assignment: CDR1 MNHEY and CDR2 SVGEGT. The CDR3 contains 16 residues. Trimming cost V 5 bases and J 0 bases, with 15 bases left between them. CDR3 DNA: TGTGCCAGCAGTCTGAACCGAGCGGTCAGCACAGATACGCAGTATTTT. Encoded protein: CASSLNRAVSTDTQYF.

J is TRBJ2-1 and V is TRBV4-3, with TRBD1 as a possible D gene (5 bases). Trimming took 0 bases from V and 2 from J, leaving 14 bases between them. CDR3 length: 17 amino acids. CDR1 LGHNA and CDR2 YSLEER come from the germline V gene. In nucleotides, the CDR3 is TGCGCCAGCAGCCAAGATGGCTGGGGCGGACCCTACAATGAGCAGTTCTTC. It translates to CASSQDGWGGPYNEQFF.

The chain links TRBV29-1 to TRBJ1-2, with D possibly being TRBD1 (6 bases). Germline V lookup: CDR1 SQVTM, CDR2 ANQGSEA. The V and J ends lost 6 bases and 4 bases respectively, with 18 bases between them. The CDR3 is 14 amino acids. The CDR3: CSVAGTGYGYGYTF. The CDR3 DNA reads as TGCAGCGTCGCCGGAACAGGGTACGGCTATGGCTACACCTTC.

This clone was detected only once. The J gene is TRBJ2-1, the V gene TRBV4-3; the match to TRBD2 covers 11 bases. Germline CDR1 and CDR2: LGHNA and YSLEER. The CDR3 runs 17 residues. The V gene end was trimmed by 4 bases and the J gene end by 2 bases; junction bases not matched to a gene: 7. The CDR3 loop is CASSPLLAGEAYNEQFF. In DNA, the CDR3 is TGCGCCAGCAGCCCCCTACTAGCGGGAGAGGCCTACAATGAGCAGTTCTTC.

This clone was picked up one time. This chain links TRBV19 with TRBJ2-7; 8 nucleotides match TRBD1. Losses at the gene ends were 5 bases for V and 2 bases for J; bases not matched to a gene: 8. The CDR3 extends over 15 amino acids. Per the germline V gene, CDR1 is LNHDA and CDR2 is SQIVND (reference sequence). Written as DNA, the CDR3 is TGTGCCAGTAGTGCCCGGACAGGGCTGACCTACGAGCAGTACGTC. Amino acid sequence: CASSARTGLTYEQYV.

The chain combines TRBV19 with TRBJ1-2; D possibly corresponds to TRBD1 (5 bases). The CDR3 totals 15 residues. Germline CDR1 reads LNHDA; CDR2 reads SQIVND (reference sequence). Between the trimmed V and J ends, which lost 6 bases and 4 bases, there was a span of 18 bases. The CDR3 sequence is CASSSQQGKSYGYTF. CDR3 in DNA: TGTGCCAGTAGCTCACAGCAGGGTAAAAGCTATGGCTACACCTTC.

This clone has more than one count but fewer than ten. The chain is built from TRBV15 and TRBJ1-5, with a weak D call TRBD1 (5 bases). This CDR3 is built from 16 residues. Germline CDR1 reads LNHNV; CDR2 reads YYDKDF (reference sequence). Deletions cut 4 bases from V and 3 bases from J, with 16 bases between. CDR3 DNA sequence: TGTGCCACCAGCACTACCCAGGGAGGTTACAATCAGCCCCAGCATTTT. This sequence encodes CATSTTQGGYNQPQHF.

V is TRBV5-1 and J is TRBJ2-3; perhaps TRBD1 as D (6 bases). The CDR3 extends over 15 amino acids. CDR1 and CDR2 from the germline V gene are SGHRS and YFSETQ. Trimming left V 3 bases short and J 1 base short, with 12 bases between. Here the CDR3 reads CASSWGLARTDTQYF. Here the CDR3 DNA reads TGCGCCAGCAGCTGGGGGCTAGCACGCACAGATACGCAGTATTTT.

The chain recombines TRBV6-5 with TRBJ2-4; no firm D call. From germline, CDR1 is MNHEY and CDR2 SVGAGI. This CDR3 is 15 amino acids long. V was cut by 2 bases and J by 7 bases, with 15 bases left in between. The CDR3 DNA reads as TGTGCCAGCAGTTACGGCGGTGTTAGCATTAACATTCAGTACTTC. Protein sequence: CASSYGGVSINIQYF.

The rearrangement uses TRBV3-1 (or the pseudogene TRBV3-2) and TRBJ2-1; 7 nucleotides line up with TRBD2. Trimming removed 4 bases from V and 2 bases from J; junction bases left unmatched: 11. CDR3 size: 17 residues. Germline CDR1 and CDR2: LGHDT and YNNKEL (reference sequence). In DNA, the CDR3 is TGTGCCAGCAGCCGCCGGATGGCGGGAGTACCCTACAATGAGCAGTTCTTC. Translation gives CASSRRMAGVPYNEQFF.

The CDR3 region is CASSLGGGRNTEAFF. Here the CDR3 DNA reads TGCGCCAGCAGCTTGGGTGGAGGGAGGAACACTGAAGCTTTCTTT. V and J are TRBV5-1 and TRBJ1-1; D unresolved. Germline loops: CDR1 SGHRS, CDR2 YFSETQ. This CDR3 has 15 amino acids. Trimming took 0 bases from V and 1 from J, leaving 10 bases between them. Filled out from reference TRBV5-1 and TRBJ1-1, the complete variable domain reads KAGVTQTPRYLIKTRGQQVTLSCSPISGHRSVSWYQQTPGQGLQFLFEYFSETQRNKGNFPGRFSGRQFSNSRSEMNVSTLELGDSALYLCASSLGGGRNTEAFFGQGTRLTVV.

Only one count was recorded for this clone. The chain is built from TRBV4-1 and TRBJ2-1; the match to TRBD2 covers 9 bases. V shed 1 base and J 5 bases; nucleotides not matched to a gene: 9. The CDR3 length is 17 residues. Germline CDR1 reads MGHRA; CDR2 reads YSYEKL. CDR3: CASSQGLAADDNNEQFF. Written as DNA, the CDR3 is TGCGCCAGCAGCCAAGGACTAGCGGCAGACGACAACAATGAGCAGTTCTTC.

The V call is TRBV9, the J call TRBJ1-1; 10 nucleotides line up with TRBD1. This CDR3 spans 15 amino acids. Germline-derived CDR1 and CDR2 are SGDLS and YYNGEE. V shed 3 bases and J 0 bases; nucleotides not matched to a gene: 2. The CDR3 loop reads CASSAGQGLNTEAFF. DNA for the CDR3: TGTGCCAGCAGCGCGGGACAGGGGCTGAACACTGAAGCTTTCTTT.

This rearrangement joins TRBV12-5 to TRBJ2-1; 14 positions match TRBD2. CDR3 length: 15 amino acids. Germline CDR1 is LGHNT and CDR2 is FRNRAP. With 7 bases clipped from V and 9 bases from J, the junction kept 8 bases outside the gene matches. CDR3 region: CASALTSGRAGEQFF. The DNA for the CDR3 is TGTGCTAGTGCACTGACTAGCGGGAGGGCCGGTGAGCAGTTCTTC.

This chain connects TRBV11-3 to TRBJ2-3; 15 bases are shared with TRBD2. The germline gives CDR1 SGHNT, CDR2 YENEEA. This CDR3 is built from 19 residues. V shed 4 bases and J 3 bases; nucleotides not matched to a gene: 11. This CDR3 is CASSSFGTSGRYQTDTQYF. As DNA, the CDR3 is TGTGCCAGCAGCTCCTTCGGGACTAGCGGGAGGTACCAAACAGATACGCAGTATTTT. The full variable domain, its missing parts supplied by reference TRBV11-3 and TRBJ2-3, is EAGVVQSPRYKIIEKKQPVAFWCNPISGHNTLYWYLQNLGQGPELLIRYENEEAVDDSQLPKDRFSAERLKGVDSTLKIQPAELGDSAVYLCASSSFGTSGRYQTDTQYFGPGTRLTVL.

V usage is TRBV7-2 and J usage is TRBJ2-1; tentative D call: TRBD2 (6 bases). This CDR3 contains 16 residues. Germline V gene sequence: CDR1 SGHTA, CDR2 FQGNSA. Trimming took off 1 base at V and 4 bases at J, with 14 bases between the two ends. The CDR3 nucleotides are TGTGCCAGCAGCTTAGGTCCCGCGGGGCCATACAATGAGCAGTTCTTC. This encodes CASSLGPAGPYNEQFF.

The table lists this clone with a count of one. The chain employs TRBV6-2 or TRBV6-3 and TRBJ2-3; 11 bases map to TRBD1. CDR3 length: 17 residues. V lost 2 bases and J lost 3; bases outside the gene matches: 7. Germline CDR1 is MNHEY and CDR2 is SVGEGT. In nucleotides, the CDR3 is TGTGCCAGCAGTTACACCGGACAGGGGGCGATTACAGATACGCAGTATTTT. It specifies CASSYTGQGAITDTQYF.

J is TRBJ1-1 and V is TRBV11-2, with D unresolved. V was shortened by 4 bases and J by 3 bases, with 9 bases between the two germline ends. Germline lookup yields CDR1 SGHAT and CDR2 FQNNGV. This CDR3 comprises 13 residues. The CDR3 is CASSSTGDTEAFF. CDR3 in DNA: TGTGCCAGCAGCTCAACGGGAGACACTGAAGCTTTCTTT.

A single count supports this clone. CDR3 sequence reads: CASTRAVMNTEAFF. For the CDR3, the DNA is TGCGCCAGCACGAGGGCAGTTATGAACACTGAAGCTTTCTTT. The rearrangement joins TRBV5-1 to TRBJ1-1; D remains ambiguous. Deletions cut 6 bases from V and 0 bases from J, with 12 bases between. The CDR3 extends over 14 amino acids. The germline gives CDR1 SGHRS, CDR2 YFSETQ.

The V call is TRBV7-2, the J call TRBJ2-5; 10 nucleotides match TRBD1. J was trimmed by 5 bases and V by 5 bases; bases with no gene match: 5. Germline CDR1 and CDR2: SGHTA and FQGNSA. This CDR3 comprises 14 residues. CDR3 sequence reads: CASSRDRGYETQYF. CDR3 bases: TGTGCCAGCAGCCGGGACAGGGGTTATGAGACCCAGTACTTC.

The J gene is TRBJ1-3, the V gene TRBV4-1; TRBD1 matches 9 bases. Germline V gene sequence: CDR1 MGHRA, CDR2 YSYEKL. This CDR3 contains 17 residues. V trimming: 4 bases; J trimming: 4 bases; junction bases outside the gene matches: 11. The CDR3 region is CASSLLYRGRVGNTIYF. Here the CDR3 DNA reads TGCGCCAGCAGCCTCCTATACAGGGGGCGCGTGGGAAACACCATATATTTT.

V is TRBV7-2 and J is TRBJ1-1; D gene uncertain. Trimming removed 2 bases at V and 5 bases at J, with 15 bases between. The CDR3 runs 15 residues. Germline-derived CDR1 and CDR2 are SGHTA and FQGNSA. CDR3 sequence (DNA): TGTGCCAGCAGCTTAACCGGCAGACTAGGAACTGAAGCTTTCTTT. Its protein is CASSLTGRLGTEAFF.

This clone appeared a few times. The chain has TRBV6-5 and TRBJ1-1, with 8 positions matching TRBD1. CDR1 and CDR2 from the germline V gene are MNHEY and SVGAGI. The CDR3 sequence is 15 residues long. Trimming took 4 bases from V and 6 from J; bases not matched to a gene: 10. The CDR3, as DNA: TGTGCCAGCAGTTCCTATCGCGGGACAGGCGCTGAAGCTTTCTTT. It is translated as CASSSYRGTGAEAFF.